A single sample gave rise to the 11 T cell receptor beta chains below, sequenced in a study of beta chain features in type 1 diabetes. The study, taken as a whole, reports: Among patients with Type 1 diabetes, TCRB CDR3s were moderately but significantly shorter in every one of the four CD4+ subsets.

TCRB transcripts that were expressed got sequenced, as all of the isolated RNA had been reverse transcribed. Produced via immunoSEQ multiplex PCR; TCRdb's table is partial and in-frame only. The sample has 85,000 to 110,000 clones, roughly 28% seen once. Antigen specificity for these receptors is unknown. Input material: central memory CD4+ T cells from blood. These receptors were collected from a woman aged 18-29 years with type 1 diabetes.

V is TRBV6-5 and J is TRBJ2-7, with 7 bases aligning to TRBD1. The germline V gene encodes CDR1 MNHEY and CDR2 SVGAGI. The CDR3 spans 15 residues. V was clipped by 6 bases and J by 2 bases; unmatched bases: 10. The CDR3 reads CASRIRSGQAYEQYF. CDR3 bases: TGTGCCAGCAGGATACGAAGTGGACAGGCCTACGAGCAGTACTTC.

The rearrangement joins TRBV30 to TRBJ1-4; D remains ambiguous. Germline-derived CDR1 and CDR2 are GTSNPN and SVGIG (reference sequence). The CDR3 sequence is 14 residues long. Deletions cut 0 bases from V and 8 bases from J, with 13 bases between. The CDR3 region is CAWSVGHPGEKLFF. CDR3 DNA: TGTGCCTGGAGTGTGGGTCATCCGGGGGAAAAACTGTTTTTT. Filled out from reference TRBV30 and TRBJ1-4, the complete variable domain reads SQTIHQWPATLVQPVGSPLSLECTVEGTSNPNLYWYRQAAGRGLQLLFYSVGIGQISSEVPQNLSASRPQDRQFILSSKKLLLSDSGFYLCAWSVGHPGEKLFFGSGTQLSVL.

This clone was counted only a few times. CDR3 protein: CASSLQGRDTQYF. The CDR3 DNA sequence: TGTGCCAGCAGCTTGCAGGGCAGGGATACGCAGTATTTT. This chain links TRBV7-2 with TRBJ2-3; D might be TRBD1 (5 bases). Trimming removed 3 bases at V and 6 bases at J, with 10 bases between. CDR1 and CDR2 from the germline V gene are SGHTA and FQGNSA. The CDR3 sequence is 13 residues long.

This chain joins TRBV6-5 and TRBJ1-1; no clear D gene. The germline CDR1 and CDR2 sequences are MNHEY and SVGAGI. This CDR3 comprises 14 residues. V was trimmed by 5 bases and J by 2 bases, leaving 12 bases between them. The CDR3 reads CASSGGQTNTEAFF. CDR3 in DNA: TGTGCCAGCAGTGGAGGTCAGACCAACACTGAAGCTTTCTTT.

Note on this clone: A junction end diverges from the germline sequence, so it may reflect a read error. The V call is TRBV11-2, the J call TRBJ2-1; tentatively, D is TRBD2 (6 bases). The CDR3 totals 12 residues. Germline-derived CDR1 and CDR2 are SGHAT and FQNNGV. The CDR3 bases are TGTGCCAGCAGCTTAGGCCGGGACTTAAGGGTCTTC. Translation: CASSLGRDLRVF. Full variable domain (missing parts from reference TRBV11-2 and TRBJ2-1): EAGVAQSPRYKIIEKRQSVAFWCNPISGHATLYWYQQILGQGPKLLIQFQNNGVVDDSQLPKDRFSAERLKGVDSTLKIQPAKLEDSAVYLCASSLGRDLRVFGPGTRLTVL.

The genes are TRBV11-3 and TRBJ2-3, with unresolved D. Germline V gene lookup returns CDR1 SGHNT and CDR2 YENEEA. The CDR3 consists of 14 residues. Trimming shortened V by 0 bases and J by 3 bases, and 7 bases separated the two germline ends. Here the CDR3 reads CASSLDLGTDTQYF. The CDR3 region has the DNA TGTGCCAGCAGCTTAGATCTCGGTACAGATACGCAGTATTTT.

In its sample, this clone was seen a few times. In DNA, the CDR3 is TGTGCCAGCAGGGGACTAGCGGGAGGACATGGCGGGGAGCTGTTTTTT. This encodes CASRGLAGGHGGELFF. The chain combines TRBV2 with TRBJ2-2; TRBD2 aligns across 15 bases. V trimming: 6 bases; J trimming: 7 bases; junction bases outside the gene matches: 6. The germline CDR1 and CDR2 sequences are SNHLY and FYNNEI. This CDR3 is built from 16 residues.

In nucleotides, the CDR3 is TGTGCCAGTAGTATGATCAGGGGTAGCACAGATACGCAGTATTTT. Translated, it gives CASSMIRGSTDTQYF. This chain joins TRBV19 and TRBJ2-3; tentative D call: TRBD1 (6 bases). The CDR3 contains 15 residues. Trimming cost V 3 bases and J 0 bases, with 10 bases left between them. Germline CDR1 reads LNHDA; CDR2 reads SQIVND (reference sequence).

The chain uses TRBV5-1 and TRBJ2-5; 9 bases match TRBD2. Germline CDR1 and CDR2: SGHRS and YFSETQ. The CDR3 length is 16 residues. The J segment lost 5 bases and the V segment lost 0 bases, leaving 8 bases of the junction unmatched. The CDR3 DNA sequence: TGCGCCAGCAGCTTGGAGCCAGCGGGAGGATGGGAGACCCAGTACTTC. It specifies CASSLEPAGGWETQYF.

This clone has only a few counts. The chain is built from TRBV21-1 and TRBJ2-7; TRBD1, the table's D call, was not compared with the DNA. TRBV21-1 is annotated as a pseudogene. The CDR3 has 13 amino acids. The CDR3 region is CASSMSPAVTQYV. In nucleotides, the CDR3 is TGTGCCAGCAGCATGTCCCCCGCCGTCACGCAGTACGTC.

This clone was counted a few times. This chain joins TRBV9 and TRBJ2-5; maybe TRBD2 (5 bases). The V gene's germline CDR1 is SGDLS and CDR2 YYNGEE. The CDR3 extends over 16 amino acids. Trimming left V 0 bases short and J 4 bases short, with 16 bases between. CDR3 DNA sequence: TGTGCCAGCAGCGTAGGTAGCGCCCGGAGTACAGAGACCCAGTACTTC. This sequence encodes CASSVGSARSTETQYF.